This paragraph reports one T cell receptor beta chain. This record comes from a study of blood T cell repertoires in COVID-19. Study context: From T cells, B-cell-depleted T cells, or PBMCs came the material, which was cDNA or gDNA.

As originally analysed: Amplification of reference gene primers was used by the study to estimate nucleated cell counts. Clones were sequenced by immunoSEQ multiplex PCR, and TCRdb holds only the in-frame ones, with some missing. Clonal size and the V and J genes are those of that table, whereas D and trimming came from the DNA. The table lists fewer than 350,000 clones, 85% to 90% of them singletons. Trimming took off 3 bases at V and 7 bases at J, with 13 bases between the two ends. Looked up from germline, CDR1 is LGHNA and CDR2 is YNFKEQ. This CDR3 contains 15 residues. The sample consisted of peripheral blood. The source is a man aged 40-50 years with acute or convalescent COVID-19. V gene TRBV4-2 combines with J gene TRBJ1-6; tentative D call: TRBD1 (5 bases). As DNA, the CDR3 is TGTGCCAGCAGCCAGGCCCCGGAGGGGAATTCACCCCTCCACTTT. Translation: CASSQAPEGNSPLHF.